These 32 T cell receptor beta chains originate from one sample sequenced in a study of T cell responses to AZD1222 COVID-19 vaccine. Only in-frame clones appear in the TCRdb table, and some are missing; sequencing was by immunoSEQ multiplex PCR. Among about 150,000 clones listed, around 94% were seen once. Sequenced material: peripheral blood, taken on day 0 of AZD1222 vaccination. The origin of the receptors is an adult in good health.

The chain employs TRBV7-7 and TRBJ2-5; a possible D gene is TRBD1 (6 bases). Trimming shortened V by 2 bases and J by 5 bases, and 15 bases separated the two germline ends. Germline V gene lookup returns CDR1 SSHAT and CDR2 FNYEAQ (reference sequence). The CDR3 has 15 amino acids. Here the CDR3 reads CASSLSISRGETQYF. The DNA of the CDR3 is TGTGCCAGCAGCTTAAGTATTAGCAGGGGTGAGACCCAGTACTTC.

This chain joins TRBV7-9 and TRBJ2-1; tentative D call: TRBD1 (7 bases). V lost 5 bases and J lost 2, with 13 bases in between. The CDR3 totals 15 residues. Germline CDR1 reads SEHNR; CDR2 reads FQNEAQ (reference sequence). The CDR3 DNA sequence: TGTGCCAGCAGCCCTCGGGGGACAGCCTACAATGAGCAGTTCTTC. Translation gives CASSPRGTAYNEQFF.

V and J are TRBV18 and TRBJ1-1; D gene uncertain. Trimming stripped 1 base from V and 4 bases from J, with 16 bases between. The length of the CDR3 is 16 residues. CDR1 KGHSH and CDR2 LQKENI come from the germline V gene. The CDR3 spells CASSPLSTGLGTEAFF. In DNA form, the CDR3 reads TGTGCCAGCTCACCACTGAGCACGGGTCTTGGCACTGAAGCTTTCTTT.

V and J are TRBV29-1 and TRBJ2-1; 10 bases match TRBD2. The trim removed 7 bases at V and 4 bases at J, leaving 4 bases unmatched. Germline CDR1 SQVTM, CDR2 ANQGSEA. The CDR3 extends over 13 amino acids. Here the CDR3 DNA reads TGCAGCGGTAGCGGGGGGTCGTACAATGAGCAGTTCTTC. Protein: CSGSGGSYNEQFF.

The chain links TRBV6-5 to TRBJ2-3, with D possibly being TRBD2 (6 bases). Germline assignment: CDR1 MNHEY and CDR2 SVGAGI. The V gene lost 0 bases and the J gene lost 3 bases, with 13 bases spanning the gap. CDR3 size: 16 residues. The CDR3 here is CASSYSGTSGTDTQYF. In nucleotides, the CDR3 is TGTGCCAGCAGTTACTCCGGGACTTCAGGAACAGATACGCAGTATTTT.

The gene calls are TRBV6-5 and TRBJ2-6, with D maybe TRBD1 (6 bases). V dropped 6 bases and J dropped 4 bases, with 13 bases sitting between them. Looked up from germline, CDR1 is MNHEY and CDR2 is SVGAGI. The CDR3 runs to 15 residues. The CDR3 sequence is CASRATGPGANVLTF. CDR3 sequence (DNA): TGTGCCAGCAGAGCAACAGGGCCCGGGGCCAACGTCCTGACTTTC.

CDR3 DNA sequence: TGTGCCATCAGTGAGTCGAAGGGTCCCCGGTTGTACGAGCAGTACGTC. It specifies CAISESKGPRLYEQYV. This sequence joins TRBV10-3 and TRBJ2-7; no clear D gene. The germline CDR1 and CDR2 sequences are ENHRY and SYGVKD. Trimming stripped 0 bases from V and 4 bases from J, with 16 bases between. The CDR3 has 16 residues.

This chain uses TRBV3-1 (or the pseudogene TRBV3-2) with TRBJ1-5, with 8 bases identical to TRBD1. Per the germline V gene, CDR1 is LGHDT and CDR2 is YNNKEL (reference sequence). Trimming at V came to 4 bases and at J to 3 bases, leaving 11 bases not matched to a gene. There are 17 residues in the CDR3. In DNA form, the CDR3 reads TGTGCCAGCAGCCCCGGCGCAGACAGGGGATTCAATCAGCCCCAGCATTTT. Translating gives CASSPGADRGFNQPQHF.

The V call is TRBV28, the J call TRBJ1-3, with D possibly matching TRBD1 (5 bases). Trimming removed 5 bases at V and 2 bases at J, with 13 bases between. The CDR3 totals 15 residues. Germline CDR1 MDHEN, CDR2 SYDVKM. CDR3 sequence (DNA): TGTGCCAGCAGTCTTGGGGCTCTGGCTGGAAACACCATATATTTT. This encodes CASSLGALAGNTIYF.

The V call is TRBV6-9, the J call TRBJ1-5, with 7 bases lining up with TRBD1. Germline assignment: CDR1 MNHGY and CDR2 SVAAGI. V lost 2 bases and J lost 0; bases outside the gene matches: 4. The CDR3 has 16 residues. The CDR3 sequence: CASSYRGQHSNQPQHF. The CDR3 DNA sequence: TGTGCCAGCAGTTATAGGGGACAGCATAGCAATCAGCCCCAGCATTTT.

The chain employs TRBV7-8 and TRBJ1-2, with 7 nucleotides matching TRBD1. V was clipped by 5 bases and J by 0 bases; unmatched bases: 18. The germline gives CDR1 SGHVS, CDR2 FQNEAQ. This CDR3 is built from 19 residues. In DNA, the CDR3 is TGTGCCAGCAGCCCCCCTCCACCGCCGGGACAGCTAACTAACTATGGCTACACCTTC. This gives the protein CASSPPPPPGQLTNYGYTF.

The chain combines TRBV18 with TRBJ2-5; 8 nucleotides match TRBD2. V shed 5 bases, J shed 0 bases, and the junction held 8 bases outside the gene matches. This CDR3 comprises 16 residues. In germline, CDR1 is KGHSH, CDR2 LQKENI. DNA for the CDR3: TGTGCCAGCTCAGCAACTAGCGGAGGGTACCAAGAGACCCAGTACTTC. Its protein is CASSATSGGYQETQYF.

The V and J genes are TRBV12-3 or TRBV12-4 and TRBJ1-4; D is possibly TRBD1 (5 bases). This CDR3 contains 13 residues. Trimming cost V 8 bases and J 7 bases, with 14 bases left between them. The CDR3 region is CASLRGWGEKLFF. In DNA form, the CDR3 reads TGTGCCAGCCTTCGGGGGTGGGGTGAAAAACTGTTTTTT.

The chain carries TRBV5-1 and TRBJ2-2; no clear D gene. Germline assignment: CDR1 SGHRS and CDR2 YFSETQ. Trimming shortened V by 4 bases and J by 4 bases, and 17 bases separated the two germline ends. The CDR3 totals 16 residues. The CDR3 here is CASSPLGHGPTGELFF. CDR3 nucleotide sequence: TGCGCCAGCAGCCCACTTGGTCACGGTCCCACCGGGGAGCTGTTTTTT.

The V and J genes are TRBV30 and TRBJ1-5; TRBD1 might be the D (5 bases). From germline, CDR1 is GTSNPN and CDR2 SVGIG (reference sequence). The CDR3 is made up of 17 amino acids. V shed 4 bases and J shed 0 bases, with 19 bases lying between them. DNA for the CDR3: TGTGCCTGGACCCCCGGGACTGATAATTATAGCAATCAGCCCCAGCATTTT. Protein product: CAWTPGTDNYSNQPQHF. Filled out from reference TRBV30 and TRBJ1-5, the complete variable domain reads SQTIHQWPATLVQPVGSPLSLECTVEGTSNPNLYWYRQAAGRGLQLLFYSVGIGQISSEVPQNLSASRPQDRQFILSSKKLLLSDSGFYLCAWTPGTDNYSNQPQHFGDGTRLSIL.

This clone has only one observation. The rearrangement links TRBV27 to TRBJ1-4, with no clear D. Trimming took 6 bases from V and 7 from J, leaving 15 bases between them. Germline V CDR1 and CDR2: MNHEY, SMNVEV (reference sequence). This CDR3 contains 14 residues. This chain's CDR3 is CASRPRVIGEKLFF. The CDR3 nucleotides read TGTGCCAGCAGACCAAGGGTTATTGGTGAAAAACTGTTTTTT.

The CDR3 bases are TGTGCCAGCAAACGGGACGGTAATCAGCCCCAGCATTTT. Translating it yields CASKRDGNQPQHF. This chain links TRBV2 with TRBJ1-5; maybe TRBD1 (5 bases). The CDR3 is made up of 13 amino acids. Germline V CDR1 and CDR2: SNHLY, FYNNEI. V lost 7 bases and J 4 bases, leaving 11 bases between the germline ends.

The chain uses TRBV6-2 or TRBV6-3 and TRBJ2-7; D perhaps matches TRBD1 (5 bases). Looked up from germline, CDR1 is MNHEY and CDR2 is SVGEGT. V lost 2 bases and J lost 2, with 10 bases in between. There are 14 residues in the CDR3. CDR3 in amino acids: CASSYNRGAYEQYV. CDR3 DNA: TGTGCCAGCAGTTACAATAGGGGCGCCTACGAGCAGTACGTC.

The chain joins TRBV29-1 to TRBJ1-1; tentative D call: TRBD1 (6 bases). V lost 2 bases, J lost 11 bases, and 18 bases lay in between. The CDR3 sequence is 13 residues long. From germline, CDR1 is SQVTM and CDR2 ANQGSEA. Here the CDR3 reads CSVERQANRIAFF. The CDR3 nucleotides read TGCAGCGTTGAACGACAGGCTAATAGGATCGCTTTCTTT.

The chain carries TRBV2 and TRBJ1-6; D ambiguous. This CDR3 has 11 residues. Germline CDR1 SNHLY, CDR2 FYNNEI. V was trimmed by 7 bases and J by 13 bases, leaving 11 bases between them. Here the CDR3 DNA reads TGTGCCAGCACCCCTTTGGGGCCCCTCCACTTT. Residues: CASTPLGPLHF.

The chain carries TRBV5-5 and TRBJ2-3, with D perhaps TRBD2 (7 bases). The V end lost 3 bases, the J end lost 2 bases, and 16 bases lay between the germline ends. The CDR3 sequence is 16 residues long. Per the germline V gene, CDR1 is SGHKS and CDR2 is YYEKEE (reference sequence). Here the CDR3 DNA reads TGTGCCAGCAGCTGGGGGGGCGGATTAGACACAGATACGCAGTATTTT. Its protein is CASSWGGGLDTDTQYF.

The genes are TRBV4-1 and TRBJ1-4; 7 bases align to TRBD1. V shed 3 bases and J 3 bases; nucleotides not matched to a gene: 10. CDR3 length: 17 amino acids. Germline CDR1 reads MGHRA; CDR2 reads YSYEKL. The CDR3 region is CASSQYQGVVSNEKLFF. CDR3 in DNA: TGCGCCAGCAGCCAGTATCAGGGGGTAGTATCTAATGAAAAACTGTTTTTT.

The J gene is TRBJ1-3, the V gene TRBV7-2, with 7 bases identical to TRBD1. The CDR3 consists of 15 residues. Germline values: CDR1 SGHTA, CDR2 FQGNSA. V shed 5 bases and J 1 base; nucleotides not matched to a gene: 5. CDR3 protein: CASSPGRGSGNTIYF. In DNA form, the CDR3 reads TGTGCCAGCAGCCCGGGCAGGGGGTCTGGAAACACCATATATTTT.

The chain recombines TRBV4-1 with TRBJ1-6, with D unclear. CDR3 length: 14 amino acids. From germline, CDR1 is MGHRA and CDR2 YSYEKL. With 3 bases removed from V and 6 bases from J, the gap between germline ends came to 9 bases. The CDR3 DNA reads TGCGCCAGCAGCCAGGCTTCCATTAATTCACCCCTCCACTTT. Its protein is CASSQASINSPLHF.

This chain joins TRBV19 and TRBJ1-1; 7 bases line up with TRBD1. Germline V gene sequence: CDR1 LNHDA, CDR2 SQIVND (reference sequence). CDR3 size: 13 residues. V dropped 4 bases and J dropped 10; count of bases not matched to a gene: 9. The CDR3, as DNA: TGTGCCAGTAGTAGCCGCACAGGGGCGCTAGCTTTCTTT. Its translation is CASSSRTGALAFF.

V is TRBV6-2 or TRBV6-3 and J is TRBJ2-3; 8 nucleotides align to TRBD2. V dropped 5 bases and J dropped 3; count of bases not matched to a gene: 7. CDR1 MNHEY and CDR2 SVGEGT come from the germline V gene. This CDR3 contains 15 residues. The CDR3 coding sequence is TGTGCCAGCAGTCCGGCGGGAGGTGGGACAGATACGCAGTATTTT. Amino acid sequence: CASSPAGGGTDTQYF.

This chain joins TRBV7-9 and TRBJ2-1, with 10 bases aligning to TRBD1. This CDR3 region has 17 residues. The V segment lost 5 bases and the J segment 7 bases; nucleotides outside the gene matches: 14. Germline V gene data show CDR1 as SEHNR and CDR2 as FQNEAQ (reference sequence). The CDR3: CASSPRSGQGRENEQFF. Here the CDR3 DNA reads TGTGCCAGCAGCCCGAGATCGGGACAGGGGAGGGAAAATGAGCAGTTCTTC. The whole variable domain, remainder taken from reference TRBV7-9 and TRBJ2-1, is DTGVSQNPRHKITKRGQNVTFRCDPISEHNRLYWYRQTLGQGPEFLTYFQNEAQLEKSRLLSDRFSAERPKGSFSTLEIQRTEQGDSAMYLCASSPRSGQGRENEQFFGPGTRLTVL.

The gene calls are TRBV4-1 and TRBJ1-1, with 8 bases matching TRBD1. CDR3 length equals 15 residues. After removal of 2 bases from V and 6 bases from J, the junction contained 8 bases not matched to a gene. Germline CDR1 MGHRA, CDR2 YSYEKL. This CDR3 reads CASSQKPGQASEAFF. For the CDR3, the DNA is TGCGCCAGCAGCCAAAAACCGGGACAGGCTTCTGAAGCTTTCTTT.

This clone has more than one count but fewer than ten. The chain couples TRBV6-2 or TRBV6-3 to TRBJ1-5; D is unclear. Per the germline V gene, CDR1 is MNHEY and CDR2 is SVGEGT. This CDR3 spans 14 amino acids. Between the trimmed V and J ends, which lost 5 bases and 4 bases, there was a span of 12 bases. DNA of the CDR3: TGTGCCAGCAGTCCCCAACAAGGGAATCAGCCCCAGCATTTT. Residues: CASSPQQGNQPQHF.

The chain recombines TRBV19 with TRBJ1-3; 10 bases line up with TRBD1. V trimming: 8 bases; J trimming: 4 bases; junction bases outside the gene matches: 8. Germline-derived CDR1 and CDR2 are LNHDA and SQIVND (reference sequence). The CDR3 runs 15 residues. The CDR3 DNA reads TGTGCCAGTCTTGAGACAGGGGGCATCGGAAACACCATATATTTT. Translating it yields CASLETGGIGNTIYF.

The gene calls are TRBV19 and TRBJ2-3; D uncertain. Germline V CDR1 and CDR2: LNHDA, SQIVND (reference sequence). Trimming took 3 bases from V and 5 from J, leaving 15 bases between them. There are 15 residues in the CDR3. The CDR3 coding sequence is TGTGCCAGTAGTATTAGCCCGCGACTGGGAGATACGCAGTATTTT. It encodes CASSISPRLGDTQYF. Combining the CDR3 with reference TRBV19 and TRBJ2-3 gives the whole variable domain DGGITQSPKYLFRKEGQNVTLSCEQNLNHDAMYWYRQDPGQGLRLIYYSQIVNDFQKGDIAEGYSVSREKKESFPLTVTSAQKNPTAFYLCASSISPRLGDTQYFGPGTRLTVL.

J is TRBJ1-2 and V is TRBV4-2; D gene unclear. Trimming took off 3 bases at V and 8 bases at J, with 19 bases between the two ends. CDR1 LGHNA and CDR2 YNFKEQ come from the germline V gene. The CDR3 contains 15 residues. CDR3: CASSHGTKVLDGYTF. CDR3 sequence (DNA): TGTGCCAGCAGCCACGGAACAAAGGTCCTCGACGGCTACACCTTC.